The clone carrying this T cell receptor beta chain was detected only a few times. The antigen is undetermined. The data stem from a study of T cells after yellow fever vaccination. Study findings and constraints: Peaking faster, on day 5 versus 15, the secondary response was nonetheless weaker.

TCRdb analysed the 5' RACE reads with MiXCR anew, one entry per CDR3 protein. The repertoire consists of around 300,000 distinct CDR3 sequences, with about 4.5% occurring once and the leading ten covering 15% to 20%. This CDR3 comprises 14 residues. Between the trimmed V and J ends, which lost 3 bases and 5 bases, there was a span of 8 bases. Germline CDR1 ENHRY, CDR2 SYGVKD. This receptor was identified in a man younger than 35 who received the YFV17D yellow fever vaccine. The chain joins TRBV10-3 to TRBJ1-6; D remains unclear. The sequencing used PBMCs, collected 15 days after the yellow fever booster vaccination. CDR3 region: CAISERQDNSPLHF. The CDR3 nucleotides are TGTGCCATCAGTGAAAGGCAGGATAATTCACCCCTCCACTTT.